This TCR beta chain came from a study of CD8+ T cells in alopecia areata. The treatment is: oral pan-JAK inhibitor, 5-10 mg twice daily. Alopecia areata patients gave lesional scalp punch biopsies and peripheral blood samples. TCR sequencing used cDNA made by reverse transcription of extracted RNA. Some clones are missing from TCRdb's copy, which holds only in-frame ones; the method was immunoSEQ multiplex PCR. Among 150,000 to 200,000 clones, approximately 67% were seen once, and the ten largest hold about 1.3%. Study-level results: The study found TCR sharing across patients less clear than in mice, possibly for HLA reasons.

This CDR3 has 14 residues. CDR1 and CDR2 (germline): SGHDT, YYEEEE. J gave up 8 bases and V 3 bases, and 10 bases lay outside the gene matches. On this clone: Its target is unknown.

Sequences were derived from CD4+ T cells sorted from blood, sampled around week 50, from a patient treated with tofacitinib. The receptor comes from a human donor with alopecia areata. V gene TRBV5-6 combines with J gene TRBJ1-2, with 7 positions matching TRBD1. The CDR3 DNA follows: TGTGCCAGCAGCTCACTAACAGGGGAAGAAGGCTACACCTTC. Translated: CASSSLTGEEGYTF.